Following are 32 T cell receptor beta chains from one sample sequenced in a study of blood T cell repertoires in COVID-19. Assay used: immunoSEQ multiplex PCR; TCRdb lists only in-frame clones, some missing. The data show about 130,000 clones, around 88% seen once. Sequenced: peripheral blood. The receptors originated from a woman aged 50 to 65 who had recovered from COVID-19.

The V and J genes are TRBV19 and TRBJ2-5; 8 bases match TRBD1. The V segment lost 4 bases and the J segment 0 bases; nucleotides outside the gene matches: 4. Germline CDR1 LNHDA, CDR2 SQIVND (reference sequence). CDR3 length: 15 residues. The CDR3 nucleotides read TGTGCCAGTAGTAGGTCAGGGGGCTACCAAGAGACCCAGTACTTC. It translates to CASSRSGGYQETQYF.

The V gene is TRBV7-3, the J gene TRBJ2-3; no clear D gene. This CDR3 has 13 amino acids. Trimming left V 2 bases short and J 0 bases short, with 3 bases between. Germline-derived CDR1 and CDR2 are SGHTA and FQGTGA. CDR3 sequence (DNA): TGTGCCAGCAGCTTACCTAGCACAGATACGCAGTATTTT. As protein: CASSLPSTDTQYF.

CDR3 protein: CASWGASGTYEQYF. The CDR3 DNA sequence: TGTGCCAGCTGGGGCGCTAGCGGAACCTACGAGCAGTACTTC. The chain has TRBV6-5 and TRBJ2-7, with TRBD2 matching 7 bases. Germline CDR1 is MNHEY and CDR2 is SVGAGI. Germline trimming cut 8 bases from V and 2 bases from J; bases unmatched to any gene: 9. This CDR3 spans 14 amino acids.

V is TRBV5-1 and J is TRBJ2-7, with 9 bases identical to TRBD1. Losses at the gene ends were 4 bases for V and 5 bases for J; bases not matched to a gene: 13. CDR1 and CDR2 (germline): SGHRS, YFSETQ. The CDR3 has 16 residues. CDR3 region: CASSKGTGTGLDEQYF. The CDR3 bases are TGCGCCAGCAGCAAGGGGACCGGGACAGGGCTGGACGAGCAGTACTTC.

V usage is TRBV5-6 and J usage is TRBJ2-3; a weak D match, TRBD2 (6 bases). The CDR3 length is 16 residues. V dropped 5 bases and J dropped 3 bases, with 19 bases sitting between them. The V gene's germline CDR1 is SGHDT and CDR2 YYEEEE. CDR3 bases: TGTGCCAGCAGTCTACTCCGGGACTCCAGAACAGATACGCAGTATTTT. It yields the protein CASSLLRDSRTDTQYF.

The rearrangement joins TRBV9 to TRBJ2-7; 8 nucleotides align to TRBD1. Germline V gene lookup returns CDR1 SGDLS and CDR2 YYNGEE. V shed 4 bases and J 0 bases; nucleotides not matched to a gene: 6. The CDR3 is 15 residues long. In DNA, the CDR3 is TGTGCCAGCAGCAAGCGACAGGGGAGCTCCTACGAGCAGTACTTC. Its translation: CASSKRQGSSYEQYF.

The rearrangement uses TRBV4-3 and TRBJ2-1; a possible D gene is TRBD1 (5 bases). Trimming took 3 bases from V and 8 from J, leaving 17 bases between them. The CDR3 spans 15 residues. The V gene's germline CDR1 is LGHNA and CDR2 YSLEER. The CDR3 DNA follows: TGCGCCAGCAGCCAGGCACACAGGACCTGGGATGAGCAGTTCTTC. Protein sequence: CASSQAHRTWDEQFF.

The chain couples TRBV2 to TRBJ2-7, with 9 bases lining up with TRBD2. The V gene's germline CDR1 is SNHLY and CDR2 FYNNEI. V lost 4 bases to trimming and J lost 3 bases; unmatched junction nucleotides: 4. This CDR3 is 14 amino acids long. DNA for the CDR3: TGTGCCAGCAGTGTTGCTAGCGGGAACTACGAGCAGTACTTC. Protein: CASSVASGNYEQYF.

The chain combines TRBV2 with TRBJ2-3; TRBD2 agrees at 8 bases. V dropped 7 bases and J dropped 4; count of bases not matched to a gene: 10. CDR3 length equals 15 residues. Germline CDR1 SNHLY, CDR2 FYNNEI. The CDR3 loop reads CASTSGRGAADTQYF. The CDR3 DNA reads TGTGCCAGCACCAGCGGGAGAGGCGCCGCAGATACGCAGTATTTT.

V gene TRBV9 combines with J gene TRBJ2-7; 14 nucleotides agree with TRBD2. CDR1 is SGDLS, CDR2 YYNGEE, per germline. The trim removed 4 bases at V and 0 bases at J, leaving 6 bases unmatched. The CDR3 runs to 17 residues. This chain's CDR3 is CASSRPGLAGDSYEQYF. The CDR3 DNA is TGTGCCAGCAGCCGACCGGGACTAGCGGGGGACTCCTACGAGCAGTACTTC.

This chain connects TRBV25-1 to TRBJ1-1; unclear D gene. CDR1 and CDR2 from the germline V gene are MGHDK and SYGVNS. This CDR3 is built from 14 residues. V dropped 6 bases and J dropped 3 bases, with 14 bases sitting between them. The CDR3 sequence: CASRKGGRDTEAFF. CDR3 coding DNA: TGTGCCAGCAGGAAAGGAGGAAGGGACACTGAAGCTTTCTTT.

In DNA, the CDR3 is TGTGCCAGCAGTTTACAGCAGGGGGGCTACGAGCAGTACTTC. Protein: CASSLQQGGYEQYF. The chain links TRBV27 to TRBJ2-7, with D perhaps matching TRBD1 (7 bases). Germline V gene sequence: CDR1 MNHEY, CDR2 SMNVEV (reference sequence). Trimming left V 2 bases short and J 3 bases short, with 11 bases between. The CDR3 consists of 14 residues.

This sequence joins TRBV7-9 and TRBJ1-5; 7 bases are a match to TRBD1. The CDR3 covers 14 residues. Germline lookup yields CDR1 SEHNR and CDR2 FQNEAQ (reference sequence). The V and J ends lost 4 bases and 2 bases, in that order; junction bases with no gene match: 2. CDR3 DNA: TGTGCCAGCAGCTACGGGACAGGCAATCAGCCCCAGCATTTT. Protein sequence: CASSYGTGNQPQHF.

The V and J genes are TRBV4-1 and TRBJ2-3; D gene unclear. The CDR3 runs 13 residues. Trimming took 0 bases from V and 3 from J, leaving 4 bases between them. Germline-derived CDR1 and CDR2 are MGHRA and YSYEKL. The CDR3 protein is CASSQERTDTQYF. For the CDR3, the DNA is TGCGCCAGCAGCCAAGAGAGGACAGATACGCAGTATTTT.

This chain connects TRBV2 to TRBJ2-4; 11 bases agree with TRBD2. J was trimmed by 16 bases and V by 3 bases; bases with no gene match: 5. CDR3 size: 12 residues. CDR1 is SNHLY, CDR2 FYNNEI, per germline. CDR3 sequence reads: CASSDAGTSGYF. The CDR3 DNA is TGTGCCAGCAGTGACGCCGGGACTAGCGGATACTTC.

CDR3 amino acids: CASSTSRLTSAQETQYF. DNA of the CDR3: TGTGCCAGTAGTACCTCCCGTCTCACTAGCGCGCAAGAGACCCAGTACTTC. The chain joins TRBV19 to TRBJ2-5, with 7 bases that match TRBD2. Germline CDR1 is LNHDA and CDR2 is SQIVND (reference sequence). V lost 4 bases to trimming and J lost 2 bases; unmatched junction nucleotides: 13. This CDR3 region has 17 residues.

V and J are TRBV15 and TRBJ1-1, with 8 positions matching TRBD1. This CDR3 contains 16 residues. With V trimmed by 3 bases and J by 4 bases, 10 bases remained unmatched. Germline V gives CDR1 LNHNV, CDR2 YYDKDF (reference sequence). The CDR3 protein is CATSRPTGGTSTEAFF. In DNA form, the CDR3 reads TGTGCCACCAGCAGGCCCACAGGGGGAACGAGCACTGAAGCTTTCTTT.

The chain is built from TRBV3-1 (or the pseudogene TRBV3-2) and TRBJ1-1; 7 nucleotides align to TRBD1. V lost 2 bases to trimming and J lost 8 bases; unmatched junction nucleotides: 5. Germline loops: CDR1 LGHDT, CDR2 YNNKEL (reference sequence). This CDR3 contains 13 residues. The CDR3 DNA follows: TGTGCCAGCAGCCAATTGGGACAGACCGAAGCTTTCTTT. It codes for CASSQLGQTEAFF.

The CDR3 loop is CASSEEAGGANEQFF. CDR3 sequence (DNA): TGTGCCAGCAGTGAAGAGGCGGGGGGGGCCAATGAGCAGTTCTTC. This chain uses TRBV2 with TRBJ2-1; 9 bases are shared with TRBD2. After removal of 1 base from V and 6 bases from J, the junction contained 4 bases not matched to a gene. The CDR3 spans 15 residues. Germline CDR1 and CDR2: SNHLY and FYNNEI.

The chain has TRBV5-1 and TRBJ2-5; D might be TRBD1 (6 bases). V was trimmed by 5 bases and J by 5 bases, leaving 10 bases between them. The CDR3 consists of 12 residues. Germline CDR1 reads SGHRS; CDR2 reads YFSETQ. The CDR3 sequence: CASRQGWETQYF. In DNA, the CDR3 is TGCGCCAGCAGACAGGGCTGGGAGACCCAGTACTTC.

This chain uses TRBV7-8 with TRBJ1-5, with a possible D match to TRBD1 (6 bases). Trimming took off 1 base at V and 7 bases at J, with 11 bases between the two ends. Germline V gene sequence: CDR1 SGHVS, CDR2 FQNEAQ. The CDR3 runs to 14 residues. The CDR3 is CASSLGGRGQPQHF. CDR3 nucleotides: TGTGCCAGCAGCTTAGGTGGAAGGGGGCAGCCCCAGCATTTT.

This chain joins TRBV6-5 and TRBJ2-5; no firm D call. The CDR3 extends over 14 amino acids. Trimming removed 7 bases from V and 2 bases from J, with 14 bases in between. Per germline, CDR1 MNHEY and CDR2 SVGAGI. The CDR3 bases are TGTGCCAGCACCGTTAGCTTTGGACAAGAGACCCAGTACTTC. Translating gives CASTVSFGQETQYF.

The genes are TRBV11-3 and TRBJ1-1; D not resolved. The CDR3 has 13 amino acids. V was shortened by 5 bases and J by 5 bases, with 12 bases between the two germline ends. Germline values: CDR1 SGHNT, CDR2 YENEEA. Written as DNA, the CDR3 is TGTGCCAGCAGCGAGGAAGGATTTACTGAAGCTTTCTTT. Translating gives CASSEEGFTEAFF.

This chain links TRBV4-1 with TRBJ1-3, with 7 bases aligning to TRBD1. The CDR3 length is 18 residues. Germline CDR1 and CDR2: MGHRA and YSYEKL. J lost 0 bases, V lost 1 base, and 9 bases had no gene match. The CDR3 loop reads CASSQGPGQTYSGNTIYF. The CDR3 DNA reads TGCGCCAGCAGCCAAGGTCCGGGACAGACCTACTCTGGAAACACCATATATTTT.

The V and J genes are TRBV3-1 (or the pseudogene TRBV3-2) and TRBJ2-3, with 10 bases aligning to TRBD2. This CDR3 spans 17 amino acids. J gave up 2 bases and V 0 bases, and 5 bases lay outside the gene matches. CDR1 LGHDT and CDR2 YNNKEL come from the germline V gene (reference sequence). The CDR3 here is CASSQDFSGGPTDTQYF. The DNA of the CDR3 is TGTGCCAGCAGCCAAGATTTTAGCGGGGGGCCCACAGATACGCAGTATTTT.

The CDR3, as DNA: TGTGCCAGCAGCTACAGGGGTGTCAAGAATGAAAAACTGTTTTTT. This translates into CASSYRGVKNEKLFF. The chain links TRBV5-6 to TRBJ1-4, with 7 positions matching TRBD1. J was trimmed by 5 bases and V by 3 bases; bases with no gene match: 7. Germline CDR1 is SGHDT and CDR2 is YYEEEE. The CDR3 totals 15 residues.

J is TRBJ1-2 and V is TRBV4-3; D remains unclear. Germline V gene lookup returns CDR1 LGHNA and CDR2 YSLEER. CDR3 length equals 14 residues. The V end was cut by 0 bases, the J end by 4 bases, with 9 bases between. CDR3 sequence: CASSQEHSSYGYTF. The CDR3 DNA is TGCGCCAGCAGCCAAGAACACAGTTCCTATGGCTACACCTTC.

This clone appeared a few times. The chain has TRBV9 and TRBJ2-6; a possible D gene is TRBD2 (6 bases). The V end lost 2 bases, the J end lost 4 bases, and 10 bases lay between the germline ends. The germline V gene has CDR1 SGDLS and CDR2 YYNGEE. The CDR3 is made up of 15 amino acids. For the CDR3, the DNA is TGTGCCAGCAGCGTCCTAGCGTCCGGGGCCAACGTCCTGACTTTC. It is translated as CASSVLASGANVLTF.

The chain carries TRBV30 and TRBJ1-2, with D possibly matching TRBD1 (5 bases). The V gene's germline CDR1 is GTSNPN and CDR2 SVGIG (reference sequence). V was pared by 3 bases and J by 4 bases, with 9 bases between. The CDR3 totals 12 residues. This CDR3 is CAWSGGSYGYTF. CDR3 sequence (DNA): TGTGCCTGGAGCGGGGGGAGCTATGGCTACACCTTC.

The table lists this clone with a count of one. The chain combines TRBV18 with TRBJ2-1; D may be TRBD2 (6 bases). The CDR3 has 15 amino acids. Deletions cut 5 bases from V and 2 bases from J, with 13 bases between. CDR1 is KGHSH, CDR2 LQKENI, per germline. The CDR3 sequence is CASSAQEGPYNEQFF. The CDR3 DNA is TGTGCCAGCTCAGCCCAGGAGGGACCCTACAATGAGCAGTTCTTC.

This clone is a singleton in its sample. This chain connects TRBV19 to TRBJ1-5; D gene ambiguous. Per the germline V gene, CDR1 is LNHDA and CDR2 is SQIVND (reference sequence). This CDR3 contains 15 residues. V lost 6 bases and J 1 base, leaving 13 bases between the germline ends. The CDR3 DNA is TGTGCCAGTAGCCGTCTCTACGTGAGCAATCAGCCCCAGCATTTT. Encoded protein: CASSRLYVSNQPQHF.

This chain uses TRBV20-1 with TRBJ2-5, with 7 positions matching TRBD2. The ends lost 3 bases at V and 5 bases at J; junction bases unmatched: 18. This CDR3 is built from 17 residues. Germline V lookup: CDR1 DFQATT, CDR2 SNEGSKA (reference sequence). The CDR3 sequence is CSASRRGTTRRGETQYF. CDR3 nucleotide sequence: TGCAGTGCTAGTCGTCGTGGGACTACCCGCCGGGGGGAGACCCAGTACTTC.